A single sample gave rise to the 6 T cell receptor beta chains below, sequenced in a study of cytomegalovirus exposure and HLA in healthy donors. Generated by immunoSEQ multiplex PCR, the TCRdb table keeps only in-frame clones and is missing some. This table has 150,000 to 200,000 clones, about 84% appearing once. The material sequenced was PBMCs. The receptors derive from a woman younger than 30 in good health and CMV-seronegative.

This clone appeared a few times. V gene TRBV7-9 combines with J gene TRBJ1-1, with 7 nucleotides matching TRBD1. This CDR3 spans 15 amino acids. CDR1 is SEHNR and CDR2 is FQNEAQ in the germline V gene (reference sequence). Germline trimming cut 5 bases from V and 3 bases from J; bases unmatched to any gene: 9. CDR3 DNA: TGTGCCAGCAGCGAACAGGGGATCGGGTACACTGAAGCTTTCTTT. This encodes CASSEQGIGYTEAFF.

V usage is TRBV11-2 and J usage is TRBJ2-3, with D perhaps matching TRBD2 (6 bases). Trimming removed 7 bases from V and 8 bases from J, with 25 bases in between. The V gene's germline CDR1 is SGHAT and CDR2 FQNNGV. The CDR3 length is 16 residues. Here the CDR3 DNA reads TGTGCCAGCATCCCCCGCGGGGCGGGCCCCCGGGTTACGCAGTATTTT. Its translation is CASIPRGAGPRVTQYF. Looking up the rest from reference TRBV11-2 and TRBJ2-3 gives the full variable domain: EAGVAQSPRYKIIEKRQSVAFWCNPISGHATLYWYQQILGQGPKLLIQFQNNGVVDDSQLPKDRFSAERLKGVDSTLKIQPAKLEDSAVYLCASIPRGAGPRVTQYFGPGTRLTVL.

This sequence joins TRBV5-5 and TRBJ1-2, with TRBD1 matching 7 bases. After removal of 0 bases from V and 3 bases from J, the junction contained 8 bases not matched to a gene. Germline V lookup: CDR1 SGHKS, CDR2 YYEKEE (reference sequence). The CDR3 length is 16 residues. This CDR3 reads CASSLGGQAEDYGYTF. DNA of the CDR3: TGTGCCAGCAGCTTGGGAGGACAGGCGGAGGACTATGGCTACACCTTC.

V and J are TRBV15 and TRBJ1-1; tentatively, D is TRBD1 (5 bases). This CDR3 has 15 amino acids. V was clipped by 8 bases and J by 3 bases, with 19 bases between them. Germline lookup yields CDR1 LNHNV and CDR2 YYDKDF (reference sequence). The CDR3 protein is CATLTGPLGDTEAFF. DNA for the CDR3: TGTGCCACCCTTACCGGGCCCTTAGGGGACACTGAAGCTTTCTTT. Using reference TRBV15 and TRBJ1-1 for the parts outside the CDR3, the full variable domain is DAMVIQNPRYQVTQFGKPVTLSCSQTLNHNVMYWYQQKSSQAPKLLFHYYDKDFNNEADTPDNFQSRRPNTSFCFLDIRSPGLGDTAMYLCATLTGPLGDTEAFFGQGTRLTVV.

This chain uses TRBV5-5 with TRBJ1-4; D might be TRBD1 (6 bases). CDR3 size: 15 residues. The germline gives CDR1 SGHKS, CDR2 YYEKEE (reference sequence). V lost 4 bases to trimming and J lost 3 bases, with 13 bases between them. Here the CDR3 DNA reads TGTGCCAGCAGCCAGCAGGGGTTGCCTAATGAAAAACTGTTTTTT. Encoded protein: CASSQQGLPNEKLFF.

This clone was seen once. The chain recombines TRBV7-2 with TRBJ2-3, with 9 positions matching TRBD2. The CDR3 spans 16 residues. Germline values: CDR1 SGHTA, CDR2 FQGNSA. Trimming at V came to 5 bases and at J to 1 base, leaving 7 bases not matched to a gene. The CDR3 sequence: CASSTNSGRRTDTQYF. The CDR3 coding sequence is TGTGCCAGCAGCACGAATAGCGGGAGACGCACAGATACGCAGTATTTT.